This T cell receptor beta chain was recovered during a study of T-cell memory formation after mild COVID-19 (dated by TCRdb to the early 2020s). With respect to the entire study: Most TCR sequence clusters were specific to one of the two donors. In a couple of donors, T-cell clones that expanded and contracted after mild COVID-19 were tracked by sequencing TCRalpha and TCRbeta repertoires over time. The cohort comprised two young, previously healthy adult volunteers, one female and one male. Study-wide findings and limitations: Some responding clones were detected in pre-infection memory, suggesting pre-existing cross-reactive memory T cells joined the SARS-CoV-2 response. Whether the second-wave clones peaking on day 37 were SARS-CoV-2 specific was not confirmed. Contracting CD4+ clones were located mainly in the CM and EM memory subsets, whereas CD8+ clones were found to be enriched in EMRA. The study covered only a couple of mild cases, and larger cohorts including severe cases with pre-infection samples were considered necessary. Clones contracting from day 15 to 85 had balanced CD4/CD8 phenotypes, while a second wave expanding from day 15 to 37 was biased towards CD4+.

Ficoll-Paque density gradient centrifugation was the method used to isolate PBMCs. Details on this clonotype: This receptor's antigen is unknown. The input lacks base qualities; no much larger clone sits a single base away.

Data came from an Illumina NovaSeq 6000. TCRalpha and TCRbeta cDNA libraries were constructed by 5'RACE with constant-segment primers, with sample barcodes and unique molecular identifiers being introduced. Trizol reagent was used to extract RNA from every sample. The libraries were amplified in two PCR steps, and the second step added a second sample barcode and Illumina TruSeq adapters. Sequencing of the libraries was done on an Illumina NovaSeq, producing 2 x 150 bp paired-end reads. Under the source paper's analysis protocol: The reads were demultiplexed and collapsed into UMI-guided consensus sequences using migec v1.2.7. Using mixcr v2.1.11, UMI consensuses were aligned to TRA and TRB V and J templates and then assembled into clonotypes. Clonotypes were classified as expanded or contracted when called significant by both edgeR and NoisET, with noise models trained on biological replicates. For edgeR calls, a false discovery rate-adjusted p below 0.01 and a log2 fold-change threshold of 1 were applied. As an exploratory analysis of dynamics, max-normalized trajectories of the 1000 most abundant clonotypes were examined by PCA with hierarchical clustering. The CD4 or CD8 phenotype of responding clones was assigned using the separately sequenced CD4+ and CD8+ repertoires. The public sequencing data were trimmed at Q25 with fastp and processed into clonotypes with MiXCR by TCRdb, which kept only in-frame beta chains. A single entry per CDR3 protein holds the most common genes and DNA from its merged rows. The V and J calls and clone size are TCRdb's, not the authors'. The sample data list approximately 500,000 distinct CDR3 sequences, and around a quarter of these were observed just once. The ten largest clones represent under 15% of the sample.

Per the germline V gene, LGHNA is the CDR1 and YSLEER is the CDR2. The CDR3 sequence holds 17 residues, the cysteine and phenylalanine included. Kept here is only the CDR3 DNA, which spans 51 bases and is read in frame from base 1. V and J lose 0 bases and 3 bases, and a span of 17 bases separates them. This clonotype originated in an adult woman who had mild COVID-19 (a few samples of this study predate the infection). The sample titles of this study are shuffled in the database, so cell type and time point are left out; the donor was told from shared clones. The sequencing input was PBMCs or a T cell subset sorted from them (not recorded which). The chain couples TRBV4-3 to TRBJ1-2; the D gene identity is not certain. The nucleotide sequence reads as follows: TGCGCCAGCAGCCAAGATAAAGGAACAGCCGGGGACTATGGCTACACCTTC. This is translated as CASSQDKGTAGDYGYTF.